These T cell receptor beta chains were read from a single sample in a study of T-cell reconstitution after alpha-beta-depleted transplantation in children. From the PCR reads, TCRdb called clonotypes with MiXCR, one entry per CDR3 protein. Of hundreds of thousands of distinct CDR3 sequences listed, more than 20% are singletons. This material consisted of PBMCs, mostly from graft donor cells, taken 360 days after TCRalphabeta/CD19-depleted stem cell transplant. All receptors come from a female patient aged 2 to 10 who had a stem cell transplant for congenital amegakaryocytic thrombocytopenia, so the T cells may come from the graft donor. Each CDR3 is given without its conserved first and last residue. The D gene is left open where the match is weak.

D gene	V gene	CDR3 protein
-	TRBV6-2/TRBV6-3	ASSYAGPSQETQY
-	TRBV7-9	ASGMSDTQY
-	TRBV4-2	ASSQDRGRSLH
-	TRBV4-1	ASSQESRAYDTDTQY
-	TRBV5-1	ASSPLPGAGVSNQPQH
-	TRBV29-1	SVEGGEKLF
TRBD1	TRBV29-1	SARGQANEKLF
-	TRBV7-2	ASSLGPANEQY
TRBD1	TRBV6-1	ASSRLRLTGGENNEQF
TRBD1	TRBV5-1	ASSSAWDRGLGEQF
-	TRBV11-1	ASSLGTGWEDYRASYNEQF
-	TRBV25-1	ASSESGENRYEQY
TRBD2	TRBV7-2	ASSSRAGGPGEQY
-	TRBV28	ASSLTQTYEQY
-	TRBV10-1	ASSDRGSGELF
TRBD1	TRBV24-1	ATSDSRTGHGYT
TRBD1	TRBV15	ATSRLNLRQGNIQY